This T cell receptor (beta chain) was recovered during a study of control samples from healthy donors and cancer patients (TCRdb year 2020). Relative to germline, V is missing 5 bases and J is missing 4 bases, with 8 bases of the junction outside any gene match. The CDR3 runs 15 residues from the cysteine to the phenylalanine. Just the 45-base CDR3 DNA is kept, in frame starting at base 1. Based on the germline V gene, the CDR1 and CDR2 sequences are MDHEN and SYDVKM. Library preparation was by the immunoSEQ multiplex PCR assay. TCRdb carries this immuneACCESS record with in-frame sequences only. Its versions omit some clonotypes, under half of them owing to an unresolved V gene in the studies checked, with the rest unexplained. The sample includes under 150,000 clones, with roughly 92% observed a single time. The ten biggest clones cover 10% to 12% of the sample. As regards this clone: Its cognate antigen has yet to be identified. No qualities accompany the bases; no much larger clone lies one base away.

This chain joins TRBV28 to TRBJ1-2; 9 central bases correspond to TRBD1. This sequence originates from a man aged 25 to 45 in good health. The sequencing input was blood. The CDR3 sequence is CASSLRDRVIYGYTF. Read as DNA, the sequence is TGTGCCAGCAGTCTCCGGGACAGGGTCATCTATGGCTACACCTTC.